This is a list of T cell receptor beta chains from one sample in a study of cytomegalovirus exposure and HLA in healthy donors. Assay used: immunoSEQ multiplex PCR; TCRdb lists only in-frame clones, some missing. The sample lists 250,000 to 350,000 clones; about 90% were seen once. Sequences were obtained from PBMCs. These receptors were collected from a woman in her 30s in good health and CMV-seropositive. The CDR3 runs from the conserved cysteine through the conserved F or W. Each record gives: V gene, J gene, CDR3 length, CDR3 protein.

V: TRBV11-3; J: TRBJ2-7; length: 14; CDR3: CASSPGGVVHEQYF
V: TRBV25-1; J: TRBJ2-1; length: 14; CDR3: CASSTAGGDNEQFF
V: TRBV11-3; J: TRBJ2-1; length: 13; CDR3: CASSSPLRGEQFF
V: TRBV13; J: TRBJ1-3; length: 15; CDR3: CASSTGGVSGNTIYF
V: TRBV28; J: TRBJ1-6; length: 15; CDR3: CASSPGSSYNSPLHF
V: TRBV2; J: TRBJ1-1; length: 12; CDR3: CASNRQGLEAFF
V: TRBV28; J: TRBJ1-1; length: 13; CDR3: CASSSWLNEEAFF
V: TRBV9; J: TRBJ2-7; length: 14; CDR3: CASSTGQGTGEQYF
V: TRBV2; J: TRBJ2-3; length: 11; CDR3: CASILTDTQYF
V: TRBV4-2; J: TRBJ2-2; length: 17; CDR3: CASSQLFDRANTGELFF
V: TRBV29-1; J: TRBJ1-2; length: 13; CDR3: CSVMRTGVYGYTF
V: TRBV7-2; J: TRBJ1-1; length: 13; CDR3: CASSPSRQAGAFF
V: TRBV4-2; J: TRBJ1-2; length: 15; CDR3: CASSQEIRLNYGYTF
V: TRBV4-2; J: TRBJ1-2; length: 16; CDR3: CASSPEVVFGGDGYTF
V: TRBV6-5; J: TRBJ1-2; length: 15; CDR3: CASSYSVGQGHGYTF
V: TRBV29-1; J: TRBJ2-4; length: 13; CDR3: CSVGGVPDNIQYF
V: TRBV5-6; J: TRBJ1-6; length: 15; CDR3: CASTLEGVGNSPLHF
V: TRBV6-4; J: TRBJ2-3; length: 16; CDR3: CASSEGRGLLGGTQYF
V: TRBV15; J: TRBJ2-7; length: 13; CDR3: CATSPLRLGEQYF
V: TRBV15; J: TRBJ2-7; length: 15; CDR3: CATSSGKVISYEQYF
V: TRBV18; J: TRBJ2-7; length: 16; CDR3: CASSHTTSGGQYEQYF
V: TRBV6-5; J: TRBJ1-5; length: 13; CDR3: CASSYEVNQPQHF
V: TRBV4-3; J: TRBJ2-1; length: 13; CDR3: CASSHRDYNEQFF
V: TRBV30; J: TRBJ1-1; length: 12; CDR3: CAWKPMNTEAFF
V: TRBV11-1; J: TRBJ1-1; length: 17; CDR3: CASSLRPGQGPNTEAFF
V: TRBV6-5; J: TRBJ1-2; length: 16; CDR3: CASSYSPQGTTYGYTF
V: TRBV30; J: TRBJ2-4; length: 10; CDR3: CAWGSGIRHF
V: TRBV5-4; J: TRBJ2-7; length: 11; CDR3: CASSLNNEQYF
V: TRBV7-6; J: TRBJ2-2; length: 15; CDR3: CASSLPSGDTGELFF
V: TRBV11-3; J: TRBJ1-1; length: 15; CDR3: CASSLGRQGGTEAFF
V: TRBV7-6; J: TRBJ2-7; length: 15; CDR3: CASSLNSGSSYEQYF
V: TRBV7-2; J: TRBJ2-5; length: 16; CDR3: CASLYSGEGKWETQYF
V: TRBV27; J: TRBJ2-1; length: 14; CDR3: CASSPGSLVGEQFF
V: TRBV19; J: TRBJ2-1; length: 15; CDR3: CASREEGYLRDEQFF
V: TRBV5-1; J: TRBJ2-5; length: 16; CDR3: CASSPGGSKYQETQYF
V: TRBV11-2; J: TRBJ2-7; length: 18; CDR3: CASSPRLGRRDRVWEQYF
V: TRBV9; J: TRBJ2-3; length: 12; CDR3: CASNPGADTQYF
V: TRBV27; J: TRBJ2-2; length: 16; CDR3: CASSSTGAGVPGELFF
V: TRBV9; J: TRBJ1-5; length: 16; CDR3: CASRGTGLYSNQPQHF
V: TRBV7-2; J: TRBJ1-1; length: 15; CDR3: CASNLHNRLNTEAFF
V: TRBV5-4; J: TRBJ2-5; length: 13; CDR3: CASSFRYQETQYF
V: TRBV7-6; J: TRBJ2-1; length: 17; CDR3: CASSLALASGGYNEQFF
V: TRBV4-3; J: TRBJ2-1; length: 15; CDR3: CASSQALAGVVEQFF
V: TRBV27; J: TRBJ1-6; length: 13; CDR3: CASSEARWGSLHF
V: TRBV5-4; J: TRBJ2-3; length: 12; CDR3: CASSELWDTQYF
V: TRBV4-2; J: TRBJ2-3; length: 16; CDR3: CASSQVVAADTDTQYF
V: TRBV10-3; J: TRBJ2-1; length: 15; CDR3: CAISDARWGYNEQFF
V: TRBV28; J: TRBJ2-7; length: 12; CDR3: CASSLSSYEQYF
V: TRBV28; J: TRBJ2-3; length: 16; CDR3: CASSSSPPLGADTQYF
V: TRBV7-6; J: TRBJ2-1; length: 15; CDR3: CASSSKAGGPDEQFF
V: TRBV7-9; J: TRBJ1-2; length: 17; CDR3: CASSLAEGQGESYGYTF